These 18 T cell receptor beta chains came from one sample sequenced in a study of human T cells and chemical hapten exposure. MiXCR, applied by TCRdb to the RACE reads, yields one record per CDR3 protein. The table has about 80,000 distinct CDR3 sequences, 7.5% to 9% seen once. Time point meaning: patch test 1, 2 weeks after DPC sensitization. Treatment meaning: therapeutic diphenylcyclopropenone sensitization with weekly scalp DPC. The sample consisted of whole blood, taken in connection with sensitization to the hapten diphenylcyclopropenone (DPC). The receptors come from a woman aged 25 to 39 with alopecia areata. Some clones in this sample may be carry-over from other donors' samples.

The chain uses TRBV6-6 and TRBJ2-7; D is perhaps TRBD1 or TRBD2 (5 bases each). The CDR3 length is 11 residues. Trimming stripped 5 bases from V and 9 bases from J, with 11 bases between. Germline V CDR1 and CDR2: MNHNY, SVGAGI (reference sequence). The CDR3 spells CASSIRDGQYF. DNA for the CDR3: TGTGCCAGCAGTATTAGGGACGGGCAGTACTTC.

The chain has TRBV6-1 and TRBJ2-1, with no clear D. V lost 4 bases and J lost 4, with 14 bases in between. Germline V gene lookup returns CDR1 MNHNS and CDR2 SASEGT. This CDR3 region has 15 residues. In nucleotides, the CDR3 is TGTGCCAGCAGTGTCCTTACTGGGATATACAATGAGCAGTTCTTC. It is translated as CASSVLTGIYNEQFF.

This clonotype occurred many times. The chain joins TRBV19 to TRBJ2-1; D is undetermined. The CDR3 has 14 residues. Germline loops: CDR1 LNHDA, CDR2 SQIVND (reference sequence). V was cut by 3 bases and J by 4 bases, with 10 bases left in between. This chain's CDR3 is CASSIDRNYNEQFF. The CDR3 DNA reads as TGTGCCAGTAGTATCGACCGAAATTACAATGAGCAGTTCTTC.

Many counts were recorded for this clonotype. The chain is built from TRBV29-1 and TRBJ1-2; D not resolved. Per the germline V gene, CDR1 is SQVTM and CDR2 is ANQGSEA. V gave up 6 bases and J gave up 8 bases, with 13 bases separating them. The CDR3 loop spans 11 amino acids. The CDR3: CSVSIEWGYTF. The CDR3 region has the DNA TGCAGCGTGTCGATAGAGTGGGGCTACACCTTC.

This clonotype has just a few counts. This chain connects TRBV11-2 to TRBJ2-1, with 7 positions matching TRBD2. V shed 5 bases, J shed 7 bases, and the junction held 5 bases outside the gene matches. Per germline, CDR1 SGHAT and CDR2 FQNNGV. CDR3 length: 13 residues. This CDR3 is CASSGPGGNEQFF. In DNA, the CDR3 is TGTGCCAGCAGCGGCCCCGGGGGGAATGAGCAGTTCTTC.

The chain uses TRBV6-1 and TRBJ2-7; 9 bases agree with TRBD1. V was pared by 1 base and J by 7 bases, with 8 bases of the junction left unmatched. This CDR3 is 15 amino acids long. The germline gives CDR1 MNHNS, CDR2 SASEGT. This CDR3 is CASSEEDGTGREQYF. In nucleotides, the CDR3 is TGTGCCAGCAGTGAAGAGGATGGGACAGGGAGGGAGCAGTACTTC.

V usage is TRBV29-1 and J usage is TRBJ1-4, with D unresolved. V lost 5 bases and J 7 bases, leaving 17 bases between the germline ends. The CDR3 loop spans 14 amino acids. Germline loops: CDR1 SQVTM, CDR2 ANQGSEA. The CDR3 loop reads CSVREGNRGEKLFF. The DNA for the CDR3 is TGCAGCGTTCGTGAGGGAAATCGAGGTGAAAAACTGTTTTTT.

This clonotype was seen many times. The rearrangement joins TRBV5-1 to TRBJ2-3, with D possibly called TRBD1 or TRBD2 (5 bases each). CDR1 and CDR2 from the germline V gene are SGHRS and YFSETQ. V lost 0 bases to trimming and J lost 6 bases, with 11 bases between them. CDR3 length equals 14 residues. The DNA for the CDR3 is TGCGCCAGCAGCTTGGTACCAGGGAGCGATACGCAGTATTTT. It codes for CASSLVPGSDTQYF.

This clonotype was seen many times. This chain uses TRBV7-9 with TRBJ1-4; D remains ambiguous. There are 13 residues in the CDR3. Trimming removed 3 bases from V and 6 bases from J, with 8 bases in between. Germline lookup yields CDR1 SEHNR and CDR2 FQNEAQ (reference sequence). CDR3 loop: CASSFLGYEKLFF. The CDR3 DNA reads TGTGCCAGCAGCTTTTTAGGGTATGAAAAACTGTTTTTT.

V and J are TRBV12-5 and TRBJ2-3, with TRBD1 matching over 9 bases. CDR3 size: 14 residues. Trimming took 5 bases from V and 6 from J; bases not matched to a gene: 6. The germline V gene has CDR1 LGHNT and CDR2 FRNRAP. The DNA for the CDR3 is TGTGCTAGTGGTGTACAGGGGGCGAAGGATACGCAGTATTTT. As protein: CASGVQGAKDTQYF.

The sample holds a few counts of this clonotype. The chain uses TRBV7-2 and TRBJ1-2; D ambiguous. The CDR3 has 14 amino acids. V was cut by 1 base and J by 4 bases, with 10 bases left in between. Germline V gives CDR1 SGHTA, CDR2 FQGNSA. The CDR3 sequence is CASSLGSQSYGYTF. CDR3 in DNA: TGTGCCAGCAGCTTAGGTTCCCAGAGCTATGGCTACACCTTC.

The chain's CDR3 is CASSFISTGGEKLFF. CDR3 DNA sequence: TGTGCCAGCAGCTTTATCTCGACAGGCGGGGAAAAACTGTTTTTT. The rearrangement links TRBV7-2 to TRBJ1-4; perhaps TRBD1 as D (6 bases). V shed 3 bases and J shed 8 bases, with 16 bases lying between them. The germline V gene has CDR1 SGHTA and CDR2 FQGNSA. This CDR3 contains 15 residues.

The rearrangement links TRBV5-4 to TRBJ2-5, with 9 bases that match TRBD2. J lost 4 bases, V lost 4 bases, and 5 bases had no gene match. This CDR3 has 14 residues. Germline V gene sequence: CDR1 SGHNT, CDR2 YYREEE (reference sequence). CDR3 protein: CASSMGLALETQYF. For the CDR3, the DNA is TGTGCCAGCAGCATGGGACTAGCATTAGAGACCCAGTACTTC.

This clonotype occurred many times. V gene TRBV2 combines with J gene TRBJ2-1, with TRBD1 as a possible D gene (6 bases). Looked up from germline, CDR1 is SNHLY and CDR2 is FYNNEI. The CDR3 is 12 amino acids. V was clipped by 6 bases and J by 6 bases, with 9 bases between them. CDR3: CASSLDSNEQFF. As DNA, the CDR3 is TGTGCCAGCAGCCTGGACAGCAATGAGCAGTTCTTC. Full variable domain (remainder filled in from reference TRBV2 and TRBJ2-1): EPEVTQTPSHQVTQMGQEVILRCVPISNHLYFYWYRQILGQKVEFLVSFYNNEISEKSEIFDDQFSVERPDGSNFTLKIRSTKLEDSAMYFCASSLDSNEQFFGPGTRLTVL.

Only a few counts were recorded for this clonotype. The chain has TRBV3-1 and TRBJ1-2, with a possible D match to TRBD1 (5 bases). Trimming removed 0 bases at V and 7 bases at J, with 21 bases between. The CDR3 covers 17 residues. Germline CDR1 LGHDT, CDR2 YNNKEL (reference sequence). The CDR3, as DNA: TGTGCCAGCAGCCAAGAAGTTAGCGTTACCCGGGGGGGTGGCTACACCTTC. Translated: CASSQEVSVTRGGGYTF. The whole variable domain, filled in from reference TRBV3-1 and TRBJ1-2, reads DTAVSQTPKYLVTQMGNDKSIKCEQNLGHDTMYWYKQDSKKFLKIMFSYNNKELIINETVPNRFSPKSPDKAHLNLHINSLELGDSAVYFCASSQEVSVTRGGGYTFGSGTRLTVV.

This clonotype was recorded at least ten times. V usage is TRBV5-1 and J usage is TRBJ1-1, with 7 bases that match TRBD1. Germline V CDR1 and CDR2: SGHRS, YFSETQ. The CDR3 is 14 residues long. The junction had 9 bases not matched to a gene; V was cut back by 5 bases and J by 5 bases. CDR3 DNA: TGCGCCAGCAGTCTGACAGGGATGGGGACTGAAGCTTTCTTT. It translates to CASSLTGMGTEAFF.

This clonotype was observed many times. The J gene is TRBJ1-1, the V gene TRBV12-5, with TRBD1 as a possible D gene (6 bases). The CDR3 loop spans 16 amino acids. In germline, CDR1 is LGHNT, CDR2 FRNRAP. The V gene lost 1 base and the J gene lost 1 base, with 13 bases spanning the gap. The CDR3 DNA follows: TGTGCTAGTGGTTTGGCCTCTTGGACAGCGAACACTGAAGCTTTCTTT. Encoded protein: CASGLASWTANTEAFF.

This clonotype was observed a single time. V usage is TRBV30 and J usage is TRBJ1-1, with 9 bases identical to TRBD1. In germline, CDR1 is GTSNPN, CDR2 SVGIG (reference sequence). The CDR3 length is 15 residues. CDR3 loop: CALGTGGRGGTEAFF. For the CDR3, the DNA is TGTGCGCTCGGAACAGGGGGCAGAGGCGGTACTGAAGCTTTCTTT.